The sample holds many counts of the clone carrying this T cell receptor (beta chain). Via MiXCR, TCRdb re-called the 5' RACE reads, giving one row per CDR3 protein. Here the sample spans about 360,000 distinct CDR3 sequences, approximately 15% being singletons. This sample stems from a study of T-cell memory formation after mild COVID-19. The V gene's germline CDR1 is DFQATT and CDR2 SNEGSKA (reference sequence). The J segment lost 1 base and the V segment lost 4 bases, leaving 7 bases of the junction unmatched. The CDR3 has 15 residues. The material sequenced was PBMCs or a T cell subset sorted from them (not recorded which). The rearrangement links TRBV20-1 to TRBJ2-3; 8 positions match TRBD1. The source is a man aged 18 to 35 who had mild COVID-19 (a few samples of this study predate the infection). Cell type and time point are not known. The CDR3 is CSATWTGWGTDTQYF. The CDR3 region has the DNA TGCAGTGCTACCTGGACAGGGTGGGGCACAGATACGCAGTATTTT.